These 18 T cell receptor beta chains were all obtained from the same sample, sequenced in a study of immune characterization of retroperitoneal liposarcoma. TCRdb fed the PCR reads into MiXCR, producing one record per CDR3 protein. The data hold around 11,000 distinct CDR3 sequences, with about a quarter observed a single time. Material for sequencing was tumor tissue. Every receptor here comes from a male donor with retroperitoneal liposarcoma.

With respect to this clonotype: The conserved closing phenylalanine or tryptophan is absent in this CDR3, likely reflecting a read error. The V call is TRBV7-2, the J call TRBJ1-2, with D hard to call. Deletions cut 11 bases from V and 3 bases from J, with 10 bases between. This CDR3 comprises 11 residues. Per germline, CDR1 SGHTA and CDR2 FQGNSA. The CDR3 loop reads CARGGDYGYTL. DNA for the CDR3: TGTGCCCGCGGCGGGGACTATGGCTACACCCTC.

The chain carries TRBV6-1 and TRBJ2-3, with D maybe TRBD1 (5 bases). Germline CDR1 reads MNHNS; CDR2 reads SASEGT. CDR3 length equals 13 residues. V lost 6 bases and J lost 5, with 12 bases in between. The CDR3 here is CASRQGFRDTQYF. The CDR3 DNA sequence: TGTGCCAGCAGGCAGGGCTTTAGAGATACGCAGTATTTT.

This clonotype is classed as medium-sized (0.01 to 0.1%). The chain joins TRBV6-1 to TRBJ2-3; 7 nucleotides line up with TRBD1. With the DNA end fitting TRBJ2-7 better, the J assignment may be wrong. CDR3 length: 14 residues. Germline loops: CDR1 MNHNS, CDR2 SASEGT. CDR3: CARDRTGFYYEQYF. The CDR3 nucleotides are TGTGCCAGGGATCGGACAGGCTTCTACTACGAGCAGTACTTC.

In DNA form, the CDR3 reads TGTGCCAGCAGTGAAGTGGCAGGAGCACAAGAGACCCAGTACTTC. Translation: CASSEVAGAQETQYF. The rearrangement joins TRBV6-1 to TRBJ2-5; D gene uncertain. Trimming removed 1 base at V and 2 bases at J, with 11 bases between. This CDR3 contains 15 residues. The germline CDR1 and CDR2 sequences are MNHNS and SASEGT.

This clonotype was detected many times. The gene calls are TRBV11-3 and TRBJ2-5, with 9 nucleotides matching TRBD2. J lost 4 bases, V lost 1 base, and 7 bases had no gene match. CDR3 length equals 16 residues. Per germline, CDR1 SGHNT and CDR2 YENEEA. The CDR3 protein is CASSLVVREGRETQYF. The DNA for the CDR3 is TGTGCCAGCAGCTTAGTTGTGCGGGAGGGCCGAGAGACCCAGTACTTC.

This clonotype was recorded a few times. This rearrangement joins TRBV6-9 to TRBJ2-7; 14 nucleotides line up with TRBD2. The better agreement between TRBJ2-1 and the DNA end casts doubt on the J call. CDR1 and CDR2 (germline): MNHGY, SVAAGI. The CDR3 runs 17 residues. The chain's CDR3 is CASSFIPGTSGRYEQFF. CDR3 in DNA: TGTGCCAGCAGTTTCATTCCCGGGACTAGCGGGAGATACGAGCAGTTCTTC.

This clonotype came up many times. The genes are TRBV11-3 and TRBJ2-1, with TRBD2 matching over 7 bases. The J call may be incorrect, as the DNA end agrees better with TRBJ2-7. Germline V CDR1 and CDR2: SGHNT, YENEEA. This CDR3 spans 13 amino acids. The CDR3 reads CASSLGTSSEQYF. DNA for the CDR3: TGTGCCAGCAGCTTAGGGACTAGTTCCGAGCAGTACTTC.

Within the sample, this clonotype is medium-sized. This rearrangement joins TRBV7-8 to TRBJ2-5; 9 bases align to TRBD1. The ends lost 5 bases at V and 5 bases at J; junction bases unmatched: 12. From germline, CDR1 is SGHVS and CDR2 FQNEAQ. CDR3 length: 16 residues. The CDR3 nucleotides are TGTGCCAGCAGCCCCTCTAGACAGGGGGGTGTGGAGACCCAGTACTTC. It encodes CASSPSRQGGVETQYF.

This clonotype has just one count. The genes are TRBV6-5 and TRBJ2-3; TRBD1 matches at 7 bases. The trim removed 8 bases at V and 4 bases at J, leaving 9 bases unmatched. This CDR3 spans 14 amino acids. Germline CDR1 is MNHEY and CDR2 is SVGAGI. CDR3 amino acids: CASSEQGISDTQYF. The CDR3 DNA reads TGTGCCAGCTCGGAACAGGGGATTTCAGATACGCAGTATTTT.

The chain employs TRBV7-8 and TRBJ1-3; TRBD1 might be the D (6 bases). Germline V gene data show CDR1 as SGHVS and CDR2 as FQNEAQ. The CDR3 covers 16 residues. Trimming shortened V by 2 bases and J by 0 bases, and 11 bases separated the two germline ends. In DNA form, the CDR3 reads TGTGCCAGCAGCTTAAAGGCGACAGGCTCTGGAAACACCATATATTTT. Its protein product is CASSLKATGSGNTIYF.

The chain carries TRBV6-1 and TRBJ1-6; D is possibly TRBD1 (5 bases). V gave up 8 bases and J gave up 8 bases, with 19 bases separating them. In germline, CDR1 is MNHNS, CDR2 SASEGT. The CDR3 sequence is 15 residues long. The CDR3 sequence is CASLQRETAHSPLHF. CDR3 DNA: TGTGCCAGCCTTCAGCGGGAGACAGCTCATTCACCCCTCCACTTT.

This clonotype occurred many times. The rearrangement joins TRBV12-3 or TRBV12-4 to TRBJ1-2; 7 bases map to TRBD1. The V and J ends lost 1 base and 8 bases, in that order; junction bases with no gene match: 1. This CDR3 comprises 12 residues. The CDR3 spells CASSLGTGGYTF. The CDR3 nucleotides are TGTGCCAGCAGTTTAGGGACAGGCGGCTACACCTTC.

This clonotype was recorded at least ten times. The V and J genes are TRBV6-6 and TRBJ2-1, with D possibly TRBD1 on 6 matching bases. V was clipped by 2 bases and J by 10 bases, with 21 bases between them. Germline V gene data show CDR1 as MNHNY and CDR2 as SVGAGI (reference sequence). The CDR3 is 16 amino acids. The CDR3: CASSYGVEAGVGEQFF. The CDR3 DNA follows: TGTGCCAGCAGTTACGGAGTCGAGGCAGGGGTGGGCGAGCAGTTCTTC.

The sample holds a few counts of this clonotype. The chain couples TRBV6-6 to TRBJ2-2; 16 positions match TRBD2. This CDR3 region has 22 residues. V was clipped by 0 bases and J by 0 bases; unmatched bases: 10. Germline loops: CDR1 MNHNY, CDR2 SVGAGI (reference sequence). CDR3 nucleotide sequence: TGTGCCAGCAGTTACTCAGAGGGACTAGCGGGGGGGCGGTTCGCGAACACCGGGGAGCTGTTTTTT. Protein: CASSYSEGLAGGRFANTGELFF.

This clonotype is medium-sized (0.01 to 0.1%) in the sample. The J gene is TRBJ2-1, the V gene TRBV6-6, with TRBD2 as a possible D gene (6 bases). Trimming stripped 2 bases from V and 13 bases from J, with 27 bases between. Germline V CDR1 and CDR2: MNHNY, SVGAGI (reference sequence). The CDR3 contains 17 residues. The CDR3 sequence: CASSYVSPASRGETQFF. The CDR3, as DNA: TGTGCCAGCAGTTACGTTTCCCCCGCCTCGCGGGGAGAGACCCAGTTCTTC.

The table lists this clonotype with many counts. V usage is TRBV6-1 and J usage is TRBJ1-3; 7 positions agree with TRBD1. Germline V lookup: CDR1 MNHNS, CDR2 SASEGT. V was clipped by 6 bases and J by 2 bases; unmatched bases: 4. The CDR3 length is 14 residues. For the CDR3, the DNA is TGTGCCAGCAGCGCAACAGGGGCTGGAAACACCATATATTTT. It codes for CASSATGAGNTIYF.

V and J are TRBV6-1 and TRBJ2-2, with 7 bases that match TRBD2. The germline V gene has CDR1 MNHNS and CDR2 SASEGT. This CDR3 comprises 16 residues. Trimming removed 8 bases from V and 3 bases from J; junction bases left unmatched: 12. The CDR3 region has the DNA TGTGCCAGCTATAAGGAGACTAGCCTCGACACCGGGGAGCTGTTTTTT. Its protein product is CASYKETSLDTGELFF.

There are a few counts of this clonotype. The rearrangement joins TRBV25-1 to TRBJ2-3, with D unresolved. Trimming stripped 5 bases from V and 3 bases from J, with 12 bases between. The germline gives CDR1 MGHDK, CDR2 SYGVNS. The CDR3 runs to 14 residues. In nucleotides, the CDR3 is TGTGCCAGCAGTCGGCCAGCCCAGACAGATACGCAGTATTTT. Amino acids: CASSRPAQTDTQYF.